This is a list of T cell receptor beta chains from one sample in a study of beta chain features in type 1 diabetes. Using immunoSEQ multiplex PCR, the repertoire was profiled, and TCRdb retains in-frame clones only, with some absent. Of 130,000 to 150,000 clones listed, nearly 50% are singletons. Material: Tregs from blood. Source of these receptors: a man aged 18 to 35 in good health. Each CDR3 is given with its conserved first and last residue. The D gene is left open where the match is weak. Clone size appears in some rows only: once, few, many, or a class for an expanded clone.

TRBD1	TRBV5-1	.	TRBJ1-1	TGCGCCAGCAGCACCGGACAGGCAGGGGTTGCTTTCTTT	CASSTGQAGVAFF
TRBD1	TRBV5-4	.	TRBJ2-5	TGTGCCAGCAGCTTGGGACAGGGTGGGTCGGGTAAAGAGACCCAGTACTTC	CASSLGQGGSGKETQYF
TRBD1	TRBV2	.	TRBJ2-5	TGTGCCAGCAGTTCGAGACAGGGGTCCCATCCGGTATACGAGACCCAGTACTTC	CASSSRQGSHPVYETQYF
TRBD1	TRBV7-9	few	TRBJ1-4	TGTGCCAGCAGCTCTGGACAGGCGGCTAATGAAAAACTGTTTTTT	CASSSGQAANEKLFF
TRBD1	TRBV10-3	.	TRBJ2-2	TGTGCCATCAGTGGACCTGGGACAGCGAACACCGGGGAGCTGTTTTTT	CAISGPGTANTGELFF
TRBD2	TRBV5-1	.	TRBJ2-1	TGCGCCAGCGCCCGGCGGGGGGCCTACAATGAGCAGTTCTTC	CASARRGAYNEQFF
TRBD2	TRBV7-2	few	TRBJ2-7	TGTGCCAGCAGCTCCCGGGCTAGCGGCAACTACGAGCAGTACTTC	CASSSRASGNYEQYF
TRBD2	TRBV5-1	few	TRBJ2-2	TGCGCCAGCAGCTTTTTGGTGGGCAGCGGGGCCCCGAGAGGCGGGGAGCTGTTTTTT	CASSFLVGSGAPRGGELFF
.	TRBV18	.	TRBJ2-5	TGTGCCAGCTCTCAGGGGCAAGAGACCCAGTACTTC	CASSQGQETQYF
.	TRBV6-1	.	TRBJ1-2	TGTGCCAGCAGATCCGGGACAATCTATGGCTACACCTTC	CASRSGTIYGYTF
.	TRBV7-9	.	TRBJ1-2	TGTGCCAGCACACGCCCCTCGAGGGTAGGCTACACCTTC	CASTRPSRVGYTF
.	TRBV27	few	TRBJ2-1	TGTGCCAGCAGACGCTCCAGGTACAATGAGCAGTTCTTC	CASRRSRYNEQFF
TRBD1	TRBV28	.	TRBJ1-2	TGTGCCAGCAGTTTAGAACCTCTTTACGGGACAGCCTATGGCTACACCTTC	CASSLEPLYGTAYGYTF
.	TRBV28	.	TRBJ2-1	TGTGCCAGCTTTCGATCGGGGGTCCGTGGCTATGAGCAGTTCTTC	CASFRSGVRGYEQFF
.	TRBV2	.	TRBJ1-1	TGTGCCAGCATCGGAGTCTATAGGGCTTTCTTT	CASIGVYRAFF
.	TRBV29-1	few	TRBJ2-1	TGCAGCATTGAAGGGCGGGTAGGTAGATATGAGCAGTTCTTC	CSIEGRVGRYEQFF
TRBD2	TRBV27	.	TRBJ2-7	TGTGCCAGCTCGACTAGCGGGAACAACGAGCAGTACTTC	CASSTSGNNEQYF
TRBD2	TRBV27	.	TRBJ2-2	TGTGCCAGCAGCACAAAAGGACTAGCGGGATACACCGGGGAGCTGTTTTTT	CASSTKGLAGYTGELFF
.	TRBV28	few	TRBJ2-7	TGTGCCAGCAGTTTATCGCCAGGGTGGGACGAGCAGTACTTC	CASSLSPGWDEQYF
.	TRBV9	.	TRBJ2-1	TGTGCCAGCAGCGTAGAAGGTAGGACAGAGCAGTTCTTC	CASSVEGRTEQFF
.	TRBV7-9	.	TRBJ2-1	TGTGCCAGCAGCTTGAGGGAAAGCACGGGGAGTTACAATGAGCAGTTCTTC	CASSLRESTGSYNEQFF
TRBD2	TRBV18	.	TRBJ2-7	TGTGCCAGCGGGACTAGCGGGAGGGCCGTTTACGAGCAGTACTTC	CASGTSGRAVYEQYF
.	TRBV21-1	few	TRBJ1-1	TGTGCCAGCACCCTAGCCAGGGGGTGGACGAACACTGAAGCTTTCTTT	CASTLARGWTNTEAFF
.	TRBV2	.	TRBJ2-7	TGTGCCAGCAGGGGCAGCTCCTACGAGCAGTACTTC	CASRGSSYEQYF
.	TRBV4-2	.	TRBJ1-1	TGTGCCAGCAGCCAAGATCGCGGGATACTGAACACTGAAGCTTTCTTT	CASSQDRGILNTEAFF
.	TRBV18	.	TRBJ2-1	TGTGCCAGCCACTGGGGAGTCAACTCCTACAATGAGCAGTTCTTC	CASHWGVNSYNEQFF
TRBD1	TRBV13	.	TRBJ1-2	TGTGCCAGCAGCCCCTCCGACAGGGACTATGGCTACACCTTC	CASSPSDRDYGYTF
TRBD2	TRBV11-2	.	TRBJ2-2	TGTGCCAGCAGCTTAGAGGCTAGCGGGAGGTACACCGGGGAGCTGTTTTTT	CASSLEASGRYTGELFF
.	TRBV6-5	.	TRBJ1-1	TGTGCCAGCAGAAGGGGATACACTGAAGCTTTCTTT	CASRRGYTEAFF
TRBD2	TRBV11-1	.	TRBJ2-1	TGTGCCAGCAGCCCCTGGACTAGCGGTAATGAGCAGTTCTTC	CASSPWTSGNEQFF
TRBD1	TRBV5-1	.	TRBJ1-4	TGCGCCAGCAGCTTACAGACAGGGGGCAATGAAAAACTGTTTTTT	CASSLQTGGNEKLFF
.	TRBV29-1	.	TRBJ1-3	TGCAGCGTTGAACAAGGACGAGGGGGGGACACCATATATTTT	CSVEQGRGGDTIYF
.	TRBV23-1	.	TRBJ1-3	TGCGCCAGCAGTCATTGTGGCCAAAGCTCTGGAAACACCATATATTTT	CASSHCGQSSGNTIYF
TRBD1	TRBV6-6	.	TRBJ1-4	TGTGCCAGCACCGATCGGGACAGGGTCGGCGAAAAACTGTTTTTT	CASTDRDRVGEKLFF
.	TRBV4-2	few	TRBJ1-2	TGTGCCAGCAGCCAGCTTGGGACATTCTATGGCTACACCTTC	CASSQLGTFYGYTF
.	TRBV7-8	few	TRBJ2-2	TGTGCCAGCAGCCGCCGGGTAGTAATCGGGGAGCTGTTTTTT	CASSRRVVIGELFF
TRBD1	TRBV6-6	.	TRBJ1-5	TGTGCCAGCAGTTACGGGGACAGTCGGAGCAATCAGCCCCAGCATTTT	CASSYGDSRSNQPQHF
TRBD2	TRBV7-2	few	TRBJ2-2	TGTGCCAGCAGCTCTAGCGGAATGAACACCGGGGAGCTGTTTTTT	CASSSSGMNTGELFF
TRBD1	TRBV5-1	few	TRBJ2-3	TGCGCCAGCCAACAGGGGGCTGGGGCAGATACGCAGTATTTT	CASQQGAGADTQYF
.	TRBV5-1	.	TRBJ2-3	TGCGCCAGCAGCCCTCCTCGCACAGATACGCAGTATTTT	CASSPPRTDTQYF
.	TRBV29-1	.	TRBJ2-1	TGCAGCGTTGAGGGGGGAGTCGCCTACAATGAGCAGTTCTTC	CSVEGGVAYNEQFF
TRBD1	TRBV10-3	few	TRBJ2-7	TGTGCCACCACCAGGACAGGGGTGAACTACGAGCAGTACTTC	CATTRTGVNYEQYF